A selection of T cell receptor beta chains follows, all from one sample in a study of identical twins. TCRdb passed the 5' RACE reads through MiXCR, listing each CDR3 protein once. The table has around 530,000 distinct CDR3 sequences, 13% to 15% seen once. The sample also formed part of further work on yellow fever vaccine responses in identical twins.

Sequenced material: CD4+ T cells sorted from blood. Every receptor here comes from a young woman in good health. Each CDR3 is given with its conserved first and last residue. D genes are given only for firm matches. Some rows have no size entry. The others give once, few or many, or a class for an expanded clone.

D gene: TRBD1; V gene: TRBV7-9; J gene: TRBJ2-1; clone size: many; CDR3 DNA: TGTGCCAGCAGCCCCGGGACAGGGGGTGAGAATGAGCAGTTCTTC; CDR3 protein: CASSPGTGGENEQFF
D gene: NA; V gene: TRBV25-1; J gene: TRBJ2-1; clone size: NA; CDR3 DNA: TGTGCCAGCAGAGGCAGACAGCCTAGCTCCTACAATGAGCAGTTCTTC; CDR3 protein: CASRGRQPSSYNEQFF
D gene: TRBD1; V gene: TRBV6-2/TRBV6-3; J gene: TRBJ2-2; clone size: few; CDR3 DNA: TGTGCCAGCAGTTCGCATGGACAGGGCTGGAACACCGGGGAGCTGTTTTTT; CDR3 protein: CASSSHGQGWNTGELFF
D gene: TRBD1; V gene: TRBV28; J gene: TRBJ2-3; clone size: NA; CDR3 DNA: TGTGCCAGCAGCAGACAGGGGGCGTCTAGCACAGATACGCAGTATTTT; CDR3 protein: CASSRQGASSTDTQYF
D gene: TRBD2; V gene: TRBV28; J gene: TRBJ2-4; clone size: NA; CDR3 DNA: TGTGCCAGCAGTTTCGGTTGGGCTAGCGGGGGGGGGCTAGCCAAAAACATTCAGTACTTC; CDR3 protein: CASSFGWASGGGLAKNIQYF
D gene: NA; V gene: TRBV12-3/TRBV12-4; J gene: TRBJ2-3; clone size: few; CDR3 DNA: TGTGCCAGCTGGGAGAGATCTAGCACAGATACGCAGTATTTT; CDR3 protein: CASWERSSTDTQYF
D gene: NA; V gene: TRBV7-3; J gene: TRBJ2-2; clone size: few; CDR3 DNA: TGTGCCAGCAGACCCACGGGGACATCGCTTGTTTCCGGGGAGCTGTTTTTT; CDR3 protein: CASRPTGTSLVSGELFF
D gene: TRBD2; V gene: TRBV5-1; J gene: TRBJ2-3; clone size: many; CDR3 DNA: TGCGCCAGCAGCTTGCTAGCGGGATCCACAGATACGCAGTATTTT; CDR3 protein: CASSLLAGSTDTQYF
D gene: NA; V gene: TRBV5-1; J gene: TRBJ2-1; clone size: NA; CDR3 DNA: TGCGCCAGCAGCCCAGGAGACAAGAGCTCCTACAATGAGCAGTTCTTC; CDR3 protein: CASSPGDKSSYNEQFF
D gene: NA; V gene: TRBV28; J gene: TRBJ2-7; clone size: NA; CDR3 DNA: TGTGCCAGGATTGGCCGAGAGTTCACCTACGAGCAGTACTTC; CDR3 protein: CARIGREFTYEQYF
D gene: NA; V gene: TRBV6-1; J gene: TRBJ1-2; clone size: NA; CDR3 DNA: TGTGCCAGCAGAACCTCGGCGCGAGGCTACACCTTC; CDR3 protein: CASRTSARGYTF
D gene: TRBD2; V gene: TRBV20-1; J gene: TRBJ2-7; clone size: NA; CDR3 DNA: TGCAGTGCTAGAAAGACTAGCGGGAGGTCAAACCCCCACGAGCAGTACTTC; CDR3 protein: CSARKTSGRSNPHEQYF
D gene: NA; V gene: TRBV12-3/TRBV12-4; J gene: TRBJ1-3; clone size: many; CDR3 DNA: TGTGCCAGCAGCCCACCGGGGACAAATGGAAACACCATATATTTT; CDR3 protein: CASSPPGTNGNTIYF
D gene: NA; V gene: TRBV6-4; J gene: TRBJ2-1; clone size: few; CDR3 DNA: TGTGCCAGCAGTGAGACCGGGTCAACCCGCAGTGAGCAGTTCTTC; CDR3 protein: CASSETGSTRSEQFF
D gene: TRBD2; V gene: TRBV11-2; J gene: TRBJ2-7; clone size: NA; CDR3 DNA: TGTGCCAGCAGCTCCGGACTAGCGGGACTGGTTGGGCAGTACTTC; CDR3 protein: CASSSGLAGLVGQYF
D gene: TRBD1; V gene: TRBV24-1; J gene: TRBJ2-2; clone size: NA; CDR3 DNA: TGTGCCACCAGTGATTCCGGGACAGGCTCCGGGGAGCTGTTTTTT; CDR3 protein: CATSDSGTGSGELFF
D gene: NA; V gene: TRBV6-1; J gene: TRBJ2-3; clone size: NA; CDR3 DNA: TGTGCCAGCAGTGAACCCCCTAGTTACTCGGGTACGCAGTATTTT; CDR3 protein: CASSEPPSYSGTQYF
D gene: TRBD2; V gene: TRBV15; J gene: TRBJ2-6; clone size: NA; CDR3 DNA: TGTGCCACCAGCTACCGACTAGCGGGGGAATCTGGGGCCAACGTCCTGACTTTC; CDR3 protein: CATSYRLAGESGANVLTF
D gene: TRBD1; V gene: TRBV27; J gene: TRBJ2-2; clone size: NA; CDR3 DNA: TGTGCCAGCAGTTCCTGGACAGGGCGGACCGGGGAGCTGTTTTTT; CDR3 protein: CASSSWTGRTGELFF
D gene: TRBD1; V gene: TRBV14; J gene: TRBJ2-7; clone size: NA; CDR3 DNA: TGTGCCAGCAGCCAAAAGACAGGGTTACACGAGCAGTACTTC; CDR3 protein: CASSQKTGLHEQYF
D gene: NA; V gene: TRBV11-3; J gene: TRBJ2-5; clone size: few; CDR3 DNA: TGTGCCAGCAGCTTAGCGGGCACCTCAACCAGAGAGACCCAGTACTTC; CDR3 protein: CASSLAGTSTRETQYF
D gene: TRBD1; V gene: TRBV15; J gene: TRBJ2-1; clone size: NA; CDR3 DNA: TGTGCCACCAGCCAGCGGGGACAGGGGAGGAATGAGCAGTTCTTC; CDR3 protein: CATSQRGQGRNEQFF
D gene: TRBD1; V gene: TRBV7-9; J gene: TRBJ1-1; clone size: few; CDR3 DNA: TGTGCCAGCAGCTTAGGGGACAGGGTAGTGACTGAAGCTTTCTTT; CDR3 protein: CASSLGDRVVTEAFF
D gene: TRBD1; V gene: TRBV18; J gene: TRBJ2-7; clone size: NA; CDR3 DNA: TGTGCCAGCGGGCCCGGGACAGGGCCCTACGAGCAGTACTTC; CDR3 protein: CASGPGTGPYEQYF
D gene: TRBD1; V gene: TRBV16; J gene: TRBJ2-7; clone size: few; CDR3 DNA: TGTGCCAGCAGCCACCGAGCACTCTCCGGGACAGCAACCTACGAGCAGTACTTC; CDR3 protein: CASSHRALSGTATYEQYF
D gene: TRBD1; V gene: TRBV6-4; J gene: TRBJ1-1; clone size: NA; CDR3 DNA: TGTGCCAGCAGTGCCGGACAGGCCGCGAACACTGAAGCTTTCTTT; CDR3 protein: CASSAGQAANTEAFF
D gene: TRBD1; V gene: TRBV12-3/TRBV12-4; J gene: TRBJ2-7; clone size: NA; CDR3 DNA: TGTGCCAGCAGTACACAGGGGGCGCTTGAGCAGTACTTC; CDR3 protein: CASSTQGALEQYF
D gene: TRBD1; V gene: TRBV20-1; J gene: TRBJ1-1; clone size: NA; CDR3 DNA: TGCAGTGCTAGCAGGGGGTTGAACACTGAAGCTTTCTTT; CDR3 protein: CSASRGLNTEAFF
D gene: TRBD1; V gene: TRBV20-1; J gene: TRBJ1-6; clone size: NA; CDR3 DNA: TGCAGTGCTAGAGTCGGGACAGGAGATAATTCACCCCTCCACTTT; CDR3 protein: CSARVGTGDNSPLHF
D gene: TRBD2; V gene: TRBV5-1; J gene: TRBJ2-1; clone size: NA; CDR3 DNA: TGCGCCAGCAGGCAGGGACTAGCGGGAGGGATGAGCTCCTACAATGAGCAGTTCTTC; CDR3 protein: CASRQGLAGGMSSYNEQFF
D gene: TRBD1; V gene: TRBV7-2; J gene: TRBJ2-1; clone size: NA; CDR3 DNA: TGTGCCAGCAGCTCACACAGGGGGCGGTATGAGCAGTTCTTC; CDR3 protein: CASSSHRGRYEQFF
D gene: NA; V gene: TRBV5-6; J gene: TRBJ1-1; clone size: few; CDR3 DNA: TGTGCCAGCAGCACAGGGTTCACTGAAGCTTTCTTT; CDR3 protein: CASSTGFTEAFF
D gene: TRBD1; V gene: TRBV12-3/TRBV12-4; J gene: TRBJ2-3; clone size: NA; CDR3 DNA: TGTGCCAGCAGTTTATTAGGGGGGACAGGTTCAGGTACGCAGTATTTT; CDR3 protein: CASSLLGGTGSGTQYF
D gene: NA; V gene: TRBV9; J gene: TRBJ2-5; clone size: many; CDR3 DNA: TGTGCCAGCAGCGTATATGCCCAAGAGACCCAGTACTTC; CDR3 protein: CASSVYAQETQYF
D gene: TRBD2; V gene: TRBV20-1; J gene: TRBJ2-5; clone size: NA; CDR3 DNA: TGCAGTGCTAGTGCAAGAGCGGGAGTGGTACGAGAGACCCAGTACTTC; CDR3 protein: CSASARAGVVRETQYF
D gene: TRBD1; V gene: TRBV6-5; J gene: TRBJ2-7; clone size: NA; CDR3 DNA: TGTGCCAGCAGTTACGGGCGGTCCGGGACAGACCTTTGGGAGCAGTACTTC; CDR3 protein: CASSYGRSGTDLWEQYF
D gene: TRBD1; V gene: TRBV3-1; J gene: TRBJ1-1; clone size: few; CDR3 DNA: TGTGCCAGCAGCCGAGGACAGGGTCGCATGAACACTGAAGCTTTCTTT; CDR3 protein: CASSRGQGRMNTEAFF
D gene: NA; V gene: TRBV29-1; J gene: TRBJ2-1; clone size: few; CDR3 DNA: TGCAGCGCTAGACAGATACTTTACAATGAGCAGTTCTTC; CDR3 protein: CSARQILYNEQFF
D gene: NA; V gene: TRBV23-1; J gene: TRBJ2-3; clone size: NA; CDR3 DNA: TGCGCCAGCAGTCGGAGGGGTTTGGCGGACCCCACCACAGATACGCAGTATTTT; CDR3 protein: CASSRRGLADPTTDTQYF
D gene: NA; V gene: TRBV5-5; J gene: TRBJ1-5; clone size: few; CDR3 DNA: TGTGCCAGCAGCTTGGCCGAAGGTCTTCCCCAGCATTTT; CDR3 protein: CASSLAEGLPQHF
D gene: NA; V gene: TRBV7-2; J gene: TRBJ2-4; clone size: NA; CDR3 DNA: TGTGCCAGCAGCCTTGACTATGACAGGACCCTAAACATTCAGTACTTC; CDR3 protein: CASSLDYDRTLNIQYF
D gene: NA; V gene: TRBV9; J gene: TRBJ2-1; clone size: NA; CDR3 DNA: TGTGCCAGCAGTGCCCAGGCGGGCTCCAATGAGCAGTTCTTC; CDR3 protein: CASSAQAGSNEQFF
D gene: TRBD1; V gene: TRBV28; J gene: TRBJ1-6; clone size: NA; CDR3 DNA: TGTGCCAGCAGTGGAAAGGGACAGGGGAACTCACCCCTCCACTTT; CDR3 protein: CASSGKGQGNSPLHF
D gene: NA; V gene: TRBV3-1; J gene: TRBJ2-1; clone size: many; CDR3 DNA: TGTGCCAGCAGCCCGCTGGCGGCAACCTACAATGAGCAGTTCTTC; CDR3 protein: CASSPLAATYNEQFF
D gene: TRBD2; V gene: TRBV5-1; J gene: TRBJ2-7; clone size: many; CDR3 DNA: TGCGCCAGCAGCTTTGGACTAGCGGGAGAGAGGTCGTACTTC; CDR3 protein: CASSFGLAGERSYF
D gene: NA; V gene: TRBV29-1; J gene: TRBJ2-5; clone size: NA; CDR3 DNA: TGCAGCGCCGACGGGGTCTCTCAAGAGACCCAGTACTTC; CDR3 protein: CSADGVSQETQYF